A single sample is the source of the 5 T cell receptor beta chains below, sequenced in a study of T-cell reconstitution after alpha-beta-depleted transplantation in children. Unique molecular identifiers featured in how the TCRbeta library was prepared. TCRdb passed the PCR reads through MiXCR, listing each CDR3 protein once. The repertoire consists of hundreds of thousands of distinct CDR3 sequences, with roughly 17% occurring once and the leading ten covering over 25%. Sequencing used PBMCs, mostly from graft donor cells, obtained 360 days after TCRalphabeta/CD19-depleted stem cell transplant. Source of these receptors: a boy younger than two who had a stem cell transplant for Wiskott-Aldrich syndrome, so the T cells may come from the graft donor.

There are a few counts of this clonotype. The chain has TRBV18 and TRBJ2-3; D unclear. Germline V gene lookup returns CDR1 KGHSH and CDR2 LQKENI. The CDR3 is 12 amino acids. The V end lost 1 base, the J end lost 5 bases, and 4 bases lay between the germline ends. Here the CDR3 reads CASSPRLDTQYF. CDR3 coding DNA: TGTGCCAGCTCACCACGGTTAGATACGCAGTATTTT.

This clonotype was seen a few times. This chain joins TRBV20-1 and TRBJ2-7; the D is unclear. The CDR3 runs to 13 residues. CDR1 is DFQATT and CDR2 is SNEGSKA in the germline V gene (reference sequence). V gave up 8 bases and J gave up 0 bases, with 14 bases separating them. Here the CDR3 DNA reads TGCAGTTCCACGCCCATGAGCTCCTACGAGCAGTACTTC. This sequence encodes CSSTPMSSYEQYF.

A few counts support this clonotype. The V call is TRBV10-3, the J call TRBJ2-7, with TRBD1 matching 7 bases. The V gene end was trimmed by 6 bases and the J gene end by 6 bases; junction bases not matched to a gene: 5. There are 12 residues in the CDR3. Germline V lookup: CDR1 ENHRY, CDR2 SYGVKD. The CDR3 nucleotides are TGTGCCATCAGCGCTGACAGGGCCGAGCAGTACTTC. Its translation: CAISADRAEQYF.

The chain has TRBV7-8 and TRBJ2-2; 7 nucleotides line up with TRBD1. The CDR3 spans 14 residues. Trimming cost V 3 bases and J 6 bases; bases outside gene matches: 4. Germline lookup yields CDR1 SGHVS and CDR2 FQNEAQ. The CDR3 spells CASSFGQAAGELFF. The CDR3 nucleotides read TGTGCCAGCAGCTTTGGACAGGCCGCCGGGGAGCTGTTTTTT.

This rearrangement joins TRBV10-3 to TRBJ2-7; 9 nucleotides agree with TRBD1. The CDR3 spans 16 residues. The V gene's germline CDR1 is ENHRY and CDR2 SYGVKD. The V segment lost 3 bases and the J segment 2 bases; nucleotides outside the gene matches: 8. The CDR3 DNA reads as TGTGCCATCAGTGATCCCGGGACAGGGCCGACCTACGAGCAGTACTTC. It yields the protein CAISDPGTGPTYEQYF.